These T cell receptor beta chains were read from a single sample in a study of siplizumab effects on memory and regulatory T cells. Only in-frame clones appear in the TCRdb table, and some are missing; sequencing was by immunoSEQ multiplex PCR. This table holds more than 85,000 clones, 85% to 95% found once. Sequenced: Tregs sorted from blood. These receptors were taken from a human donor in good health. Each CDR3 is given with its conserved first and last residue. Fields, in order: D gene, clone size, V gene, J gene, CDR3 protein, CDR3 DNA. The D gene is left open where the match is weak. The size field is filled for only some rows; it gives once, few, many or a size class.

>TRBD2|.|TRBV29-1|TRBJ2-3
CSVDIAGVVWDTQYF
TGCAGCGTTGATATAGCGGGAGTGGTCTGGGATACGCAGTATTTT
>.|.|TRBV5-1|TRBJ2-1
CASSLAGTARISYNEQFF
TGCGCCAGCAGCTTGGCGGGGACGGCCCGCATCTCCTACAATGAGCAGTTCTTC
>TRBD1|.|TRBV9|TRBJ2-1
CASSVARDSYYNEQFF
TGTGCCAGCAGCGTAGCTCGGGACAGCTATTACAATGAGCAGTTCTTC
>.|.|TRBV7-8|TRBJ2-5
CASSFWGGRLGETQYF
TGTGCCAGCAGCTTTTGGGGGGGCAGATTAGGAGAGACCCAGTACTTC
>TRBD2|.|TRBV6-5|TRBJ2-5
CASSIGSGETQYF
TGTGCCAGCAGTATCGGTAGCGGGGAGACCCAGTACTTC
>.|once|TRBV5-1|TRBJ2-2
CASSLKRQMNTGELFF
TGCGCCAGCAGCTTGAAACGACAGATGAACACCGGGGAGCTGTTTTTT
>.|.|TRBV20-1|TRBJ2-4
CSAQHENIQYF
TGCAGTGCCCAGCATGAAAACATTCAGTACTTC
>.|.|TRBV5-1|TRBJ1-1
CASSPGLYEAFF
TGCGCCAGCAGCCCGGGACTCTACGAAGCTTTCTTT
>TRBD1|.|TRBV7-6|TRBJ1-6
CASSLPGQKNSPLHF
TGTGCCAGCAGCCTCCCGGGACAGAAAAATTCACCCCTCCACTTT
>.|.|TRBV4-2|TRBJ1-3
CASRRGGQGASENTIYF
TGTGCCAGCAGGAGAGGCGGGCAGGGCGCCAGTGAAAACACCATATATTTT
>.|.|TRBV10-3|TRBJ1-1
CAISRTENTEAFF
TGTGCCATCAGTCGGACGGAGAACACTGAAGCTTTCTTT
>.|.|TRBV7-3|TRBJ2-3
CASSHTTAGPDTQYF
TGTGCCAGCAGTCATACTACTGCAGGACCAGATACGCAGTATTTT
>TRBD1|.|TRBV7-2|TRBJ1-2
CASSPRTGPYGYTF
TGTGCCAGCAGCCCCAGGACAGGGCCCTATGGCTACACCTTC
>.|.|TRBV9|TRBJ2-5
CASSVGGSGVETQYF
TGTGCCAGCAGCGTTGGGGGATCGGGAGTAGAGACCCAGTACTTC
>.|.|TRBV19|TRBJ2-2
CASTETANTGELFF
TGTGCCAGTACGGAGACAGCGAACACCGGGGAGCTGTTTTTT
>.|.|TRBV28|TRBJ2-4
CASSFRTGVVGNIQYF
TGTGCCAGCAGTTTCCGAACGGGAGTGGTCGGAAACATTCAGTACTTC
>.|.|TRBV5-4|TRBJ2-3
CASSLSDRRERF
TGTGCCAGCAGCCTTTCAGACAGGAGGGAGCGCTTT